This note documents a single T cell receptor beta chain sequence. RNA was extracted with the RNeasy kit, and a quantity of roughly 0.45 to 1 ug was reverse transcribed using random hexamers. TCRdb re-analysed the immunoSEQ multiplex PCR reads in MiXCR, keeping a single row per CDR3 protein. Altogether 180,000 or so distinct CDR3 sequences are present, about 95% being singletons, with the ten largest covering roughly 0.088%. Through negative isolation, CD4+ and CD8+ T cells were obtained, while TEMRA cells were enriched using FACS. The data derive from a study of CD8 T cells in Susac syndrome. The CDR3 spans 15 residues. Trimming took 2 bases from V and 4 from J, leaving 16 bases between them. Per germline, CDR1 DFQATT and CDR2 SNEGSKA (reference sequence).

This TCR was recovered from a human donor with multiple sclerosis. This rearrangement joins TRBV20-1 to TRBJ2-3; tentatively, D is TRBD2 (5 bases). Input material: CD4+ T cells from PBMCs. The DNA for the CDR3 is TGCAGTGCTAGACGGGTGCGGGTTGGGGCAGATACGCAGTATTTT. Translating it yields CSARRVRVGADTQYF.